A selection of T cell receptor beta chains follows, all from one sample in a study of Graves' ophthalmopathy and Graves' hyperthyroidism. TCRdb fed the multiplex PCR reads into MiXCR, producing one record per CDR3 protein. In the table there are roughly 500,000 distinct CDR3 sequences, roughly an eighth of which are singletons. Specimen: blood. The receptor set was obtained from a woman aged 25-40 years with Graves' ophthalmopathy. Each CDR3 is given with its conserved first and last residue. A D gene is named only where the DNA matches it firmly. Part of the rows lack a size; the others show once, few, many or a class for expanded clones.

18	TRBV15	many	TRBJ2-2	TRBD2	TGTGCCACCAGCAGATTAGGACTAGCGGGAGTGAACACCGGGGAGCTGTTTTTT	CATSRLGLAGVNTGELFF
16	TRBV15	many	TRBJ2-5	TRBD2	TGTGCCACCAGCAGACCTGGGGAGCGGGAGAGGGAGACCCAGTACTTC	CATSRPGERERETQYF
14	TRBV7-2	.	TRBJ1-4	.	TGTGCCAGCAGCTTCCAGCAGGGAAATGAAAAACTGTTTTTT	CASSFQQGNEKLFF
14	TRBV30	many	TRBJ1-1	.	TGTGCCTGGACTCGGACAGCGATGAACACTGAAGCTTTCTTT	CAWTRTAMNTEAFF
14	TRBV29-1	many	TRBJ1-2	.	TGCAGCGTTGGGTTCACCGATTCTAACTATGGCTACACCTTC	CSVGFTDSNYGYTF
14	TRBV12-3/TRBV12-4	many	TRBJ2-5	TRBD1	TGTGCCAGCAGTGAGGACAGGGGGCAGGAGACCCAGTACTTC	CASSEDRGQETQYF
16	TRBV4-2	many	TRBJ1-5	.	TGTGCCAGCAGCCAAGATGAGGAGGGGGGCAATCAGCCCCAGCATTTT	CASSQDEEGGNQPQHF
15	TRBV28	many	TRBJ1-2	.	TGTGCCAGCAGTTTAATCGGGGGCGTCTTCTATGGCTACACCTTC	CASSLIGGVFYGYTF
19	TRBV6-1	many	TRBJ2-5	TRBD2	TGTGCCAGCAGGAAACTAGCGGGACTCCACTCTCCCCACCAAGAGACCCAGTACTTC	CASRKLAGLHSPHQETQYF
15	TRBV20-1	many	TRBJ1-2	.	TGCAGTGCTAGGTCAATCCGGACGGATAACTATGGCTACACCTTC	CSARSIRTDNYGYTF
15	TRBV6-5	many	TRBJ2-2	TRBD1	TGTGCCAGCAGTCACGGGACAGGGGGGGCCGGGGAGCTGTTTTTT	CASSHGTGGAGELFF
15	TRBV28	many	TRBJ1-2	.	TGTGCCAGCAGTCCCGGGACACGGGAGGTTTATGGCTACACCTTC	CASSPGTREVYGYTF
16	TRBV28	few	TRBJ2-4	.	TGTGCCAGCAGTTTTCGGGACGCCCTCACCAAAAACATTCAGTACTTC	CASSFRDALTKNIQYF
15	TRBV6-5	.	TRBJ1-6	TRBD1	TGTGCCTGCAGTTCTTGGGACAGCTATAATTCAGCCCTCCACTTT	CACSSWDSYNSALHF
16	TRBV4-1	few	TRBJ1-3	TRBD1	TGCGCCAGCAGCCAACCTCTCGCAGGGGGCAGAAACACCATATATTTT	CASSQPLAGGRNTIYF
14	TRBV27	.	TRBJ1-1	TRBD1	TGTGCCAGCAGACCAGGGGGCGGGGGCACTGAAGCTTTCTTT	CASRPGGGGTEAFF
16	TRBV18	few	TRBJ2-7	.	TGTGCCAGCTCACCACCGTCCGGAGGAGCCGCTTACGAGCAGTACTTC	CASSPPSGGAAYEQYF
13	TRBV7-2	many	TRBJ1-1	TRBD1	TGTGCCAGCACCGGGACAGTGAACACTGAAGCTTTCTTT	CASTGTVNTEAFF
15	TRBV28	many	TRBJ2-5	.	TGTGCCAGCAGGGGAGAAAGAGCAGTAAAAGAGACCCAGTACTTC	CASRGERAVKETQYF
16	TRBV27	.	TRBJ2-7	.	TGTGCCAGCAGTTTAGGAGCGGGCGGAAGCTCCTATGAGCAGTACTTC	CASSLGAGGSSYEQYF
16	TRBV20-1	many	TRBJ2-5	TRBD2	TGCAGTGCTAGAGATGGAGTAGCGGGAGTGGGGGAGACCCAGTACTTC	CSARDGVAGVGETQYF
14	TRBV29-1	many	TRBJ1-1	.	TGCAGCGTGGGGGTGGGGGGGCGGTACACTGAAGCTTTCTTT	CSVGVGGRYTEAFF
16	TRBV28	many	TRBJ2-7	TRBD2	TGTGCCAGCAGTTCAGGGACTAGCGGGAGTTGGAACGAGCAGTACTTC	CASSSGTSGSWNEQYF
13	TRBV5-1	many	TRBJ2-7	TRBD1	TGCGCCAGCCCCGACAGGGGGACCTACGAGCAGTACTTC	CASPDRGTYEQYF
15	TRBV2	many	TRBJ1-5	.	TGTGCCAGCAGAAAAGGGGCAGGGAGGAATCAGCCCCAGCATTTT	CASRKGAGRNQPQHF
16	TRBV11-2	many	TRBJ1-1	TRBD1	TGTGCCAGCAGCCCTAGAGGGGACAGGGTGAACACTGAAGCTTTCTTT	CASSPRGDRVNTEAFF
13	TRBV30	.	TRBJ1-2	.	TGTGCCTGGACCTCCAGCAGGGAGGTTAGCTACACCTTC	CAWTSSREVSYTF
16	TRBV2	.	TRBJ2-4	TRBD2	TGTGCCAGCAGGGCGGGACTAGCGGAACCTAGAAACATTCAGTACTTC	CASRAGLAEPRNIQYF
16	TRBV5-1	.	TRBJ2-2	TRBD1	TGCGCCAGCAGCTACCGGGACAGGTCTCTTTCCGGGGAGCTGTTTTTT	CASSYRDRSLSGELFF
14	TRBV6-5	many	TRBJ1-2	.	TGTGCCAGCAGTTACACCAGACAGACTGGCGGCTACACCTTC	CASSYTRQTGGYTF
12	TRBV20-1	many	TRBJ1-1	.	TGCAGTGCTAAGGTGGTGAGAGGTGAAGCTTTCTTT	CSAKVVRGEAFF
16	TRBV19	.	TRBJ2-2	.	TGTGCCAGTAGTATACCCCAGCGACCCGGGTCCGGGGAGCTGTTTTTT	CASSIPQRPGSGELFF
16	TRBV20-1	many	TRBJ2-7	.	TGCAGTGCGGTCCCCAGGGGGAGGGAGGGCTCCTACGAGCAGTACTTC	CSAVPRGREGSYEQYF
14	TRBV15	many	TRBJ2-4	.	TGTGCCACGTCACTAGCATTAGCCAAAAACATTCAGTACTTC	CATSLALAKNIQYF
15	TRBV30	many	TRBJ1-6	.	TGTGCCTGGAGGCTAGCGACACGTATGGGTTCACCCCTCCACTTT	CAWRLATRMGSPLHF
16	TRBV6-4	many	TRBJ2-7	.	TGTGCCAGCAGTGACTGGGCGGAAATAATTACCTACGAGCAGTACTTC	CASSDWAEIITYEQYF
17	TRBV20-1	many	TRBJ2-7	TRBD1	TGCAGTGCCGGCAAGGACGACAGGGGCGCCGGTGTCTACGAGCAGTACTTC	CSAGKDDRGAGVYEQYF
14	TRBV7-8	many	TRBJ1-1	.	TGTGCCAGCAACCAATTGGCCATGAACACTGAAGCTTTCTTT	CASNQLAMNTEAFF
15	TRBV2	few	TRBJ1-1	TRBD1	TGTGCCAGCAGTGAAACCAGGGGGGCTAAATATGAAGCTTTCTTT	CASSETRGAKYEAFF
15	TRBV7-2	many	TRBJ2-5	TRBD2	TGTGCCAGCAGCTCAGCGGGGGGGTACCAAGAGACCCAGTACTTC	CASSSAGGYQETQYF